This T cell receptor (beta chain) was recovered during a study of T cell responses to AZD1222 COVID-19 vaccine. Study-level points and caveats: Vaccine-related CD4 TCRs covered spike, predominating at 160-218 and 743-854. When two AZD1222 doses had been given, Spike-specific TCR breadth and depth rose. In the spike-specific TCR repertoire, nearly half reportedly target unmutated variant regions.

The protocol was immunoSEQ multiplex PCR, while the TCRdb copy is restricted to in-frame clones and leaves out a portion. Of about 69,000 clones in the sample, under 90% were seen once. Points on this clone: The antigen is unknown.

The CDR3 loop spans 14 amino acids. Germline V CDR1 and CDR2: DFQATT, SNEGSKA (reference sequence). The junction had 9 bases not matched to a gene; V was cut back by 3 bases and J by 5 bases. The sequence came from an adult who received the AZD1222 COVID-19 vaccine. The V gene is TRBV20-1, the J gene TRBJ2-5; TRBD2 agrees at 7 bases. Here the sequenced sample was peripheral blood, taken 28 days after the second AZD1222 dose. In nucleotides, the CDR3 is TGCAGTGCTAGTGGCGGGGGAAGCCAGGAGACCCAGTACTTC. This gives the protein CSASGGGSQETQYF.